This T cell receptor (beta chain) was retrieved from a study of T-cell memory formation after mild COVID-19 (dated by TCRdb to about 2021). For the wider study: Most TCR sequence clusters were specific to one of the two donors. In a couple of donors, T-cell clones that expanded and contracted after mild COVID-19 were followed by sequencing TCRalpha and TCRbeta repertoires longitudinally. The cohort was made up of two young adult volunteers, one female and one male, who were previously healthy.

Worth noting for this clonotype: The antigen it recognizes is unknown. It has no much larger one-base neighbor in the sample; base qualities were not kept.

On the study overall, not on this receptor specifically: The study covered only a couple of mild cases, and larger cohorts including severe cases with pre-infection samples were considered necessary. Contracting CD4+ clones were located mainly in the CM and EM memory subsets, whereas CD8+ clones were found to be enriched in EMRA. Some responding clones were detected in pre-infection memory, which suggested that pre-existing cross-reactive memory T cells had joined the SARS-CoV-2 response. SARS-CoV-2 specificity was not confirmed for the second-wave clones peaking on day 37. Clones contracting from day 15 to 85 had balanced CD4/CD8 phenotypes, while a second wave expanding from day 15 to 37 was biased towards CD4+.

PBMCs were isolated by Ficoll-Paque density gradient centrifugation. TCRdb lists the instrument as Illumina NovaSeq 6000. cDNA libraries for TCRalpha and TCRbeta were prepared by 5'RACE using constant-segment primers, with sample barcodes and unique molecular identifiers added. RNA was extracted from every sample with Trizol reagent. Amplification of the libraries took two PCR steps, and the second step added a second sample barcode plus Illumina TruSeq adapters. The libraries were sequenced on an Illumina NovaSeq using 2 x 150 bp paired-end reads. The paper's processing steps were these. Demultiplexing of reads and collapsing into UMI-guided consensus sequences were performed with migec v1.2.7. With mixcr v2.1.11, UMI consensuses were aligned to TRA and TRB V and J templates and assembled into clonotypes. Clonotypes were classified as expanded or contracted when called significant by both edgeR and NoisET, with noise models trained on biological replicates. For edgeR calls, the thresholds were a false discovery rate-adjusted p below 0.01 and a log2 fold-change of 1. As an exploratory analysis of dynamics, PCA with hierarchical clustering was applied to max-normalized trajectories of the 1000 most abundant clonotypes. The CD4 or CD8 phenotype of responding clones was assigned using the separately sequenced CD4+ and CD8+ repertoires. The raw public data were reprocessed by TCRdb itself: fastp quality trimming at Q25, MiXCR clonotype calling, in-frame beta chains only. Rows matching on CDR3 protein sequence are summarized as one entry with the most common DNA and genes. TCRdb, rather than the study authors, made the V and J calls. The sample table lists about 400,000 distinct CDR3 sequences, under 15% of them with a count of one. The top ten constitute around a fifth of the sample.

As encoded in the germline V gene, CDR1 is ENHRY while CDR2 is SYGVKD. At the junction V is shortened by 7 bases and J by 6 bases; bases outside the gene matches: 9. Spanning cysteine to phenylalanine, the CDR3 consists of 14 amino acids. Left in the record is the CDR3 DNA by itself, 42 bases read in frame from the first base. The sample comprised PBMCs or a T cell subset sorted from them (not recorded which). Recombination joined TRBV10-3 with TRBJ1-1; 9 bases in the junction line up with TRBD1. The TCR sequence derives from a young man who had mild COVID-19 (a few samples of this study predate the infection). The sample titles of this study are shuffled in the database, so cell type and time point are left out; the donor was told from shared clones. CDR3 sequence: CAIKGGQGDPEAFF. The sequenced DNA: TGTGCCATCAAGGGGGGACAGGGAGACCCTGAAGCTTTCTTT.